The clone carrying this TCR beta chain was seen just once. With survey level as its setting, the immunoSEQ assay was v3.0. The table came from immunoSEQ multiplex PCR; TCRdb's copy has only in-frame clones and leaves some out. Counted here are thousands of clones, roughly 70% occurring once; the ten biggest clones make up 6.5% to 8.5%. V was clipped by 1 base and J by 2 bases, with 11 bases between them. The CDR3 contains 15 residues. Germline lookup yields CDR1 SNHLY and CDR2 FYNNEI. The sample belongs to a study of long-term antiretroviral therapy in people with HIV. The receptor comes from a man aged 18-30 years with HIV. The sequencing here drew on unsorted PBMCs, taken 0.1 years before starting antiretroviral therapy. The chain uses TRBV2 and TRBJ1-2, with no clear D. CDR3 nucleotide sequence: TGTGCCAGCAGTGAAGGACGTAGGGCAAACTATGGCTACACCTTC. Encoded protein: CASSEGRRANYGYTF.